The 12 T cell receptor beta chains below were found in one sample sequenced in a study of shared clonotypes between healthy human individuals. TCRdb's copy holds only in-frame clones and misses some; the assay was immunoSEQ multiplex PCR. The data show roughly 2.2 million clones, with just over 90% seen just once and 0.39% held by the top ten. Sequenced: naive CD4+ T cells from PBMCs. Stated subset: CD45RA+ positively selected. Receptors originate from a man aged 18 to 30 in good health. Some clones in this sample may be carry-over from other donors' samples.

The chain links TRBV28 to TRBJ2-7; D uncertain. Deletions cut 3 bases from V and 2 bases from J, with 11 bases between. The CDR3 runs 14 residues. CDR1 and CDR2 (germline): MDHEN, SYDVKM. DNA for the CDR3: TGTGCCAGCAGTTTCAGGAGTCCCCCCTACGAGCAGTACTTC. Translated: CASSFRSPPYEQYF.

The chain carries TRBV7-9 and TRBJ2-5; D is ambiguous. This CDR3 spans 15 amino acids. The V end lost 4 bases, the J end lost 5 bases, and 17 bases lay between the germline ends. Germline V CDR1 and CDR2: SEHNR, FQNEAQ (reference sequence). The CDR3 DNA reads TGTGCCAGCAGCTCCAGGCAGGCATTAACGGAGACCCAGTACTTC. Its protein is CASSSRQALTETQYF.

The gene calls are TRBV11-2 and TRBJ2-1, with D perhaps TRBD2 (6 bases). In germline, CDR1 is SGHAT, CDR2 FQNNGV. V dropped 6 bases and J dropped 10 bases, with 16 bases sitting between them. The CDR3 covers 13 residues. CDR3 protein: CASSSPRAGEQFF. For the CDR3, the DNA is TGTGCCAGCAGTAGCCCTAGGGCGGGAGAGCAGTTCTTC.

V gene TRBV6-1 combines with J gene TRBJ2-7; either TRBD1 or TRBD2 may supply D (5 bases each). V gave up 2 bases and J gave up 2 bases, with 22 bases separating them. CDR3 length: 18 amino acids. CDR1 MNHNS and CDR2 SASEGT come from the germline V gene. The CDR3 protein is CASSELGRPWDAPYEQYF. As DNA, the CDR3 is TGTGCCAGCAGTGAATTGGGACGGCCATGGGACGCGCCCTACGAGCAGTACTTC.

This clone was detected only a few times. This chain connects TRBV9 to TRBJ1-5; D ambiguous. The germline CDR1 and CDR2 sequences are SGDLS and YYNGEE. Trimming removed 4 bases at V and 0 bases at J, with 11 bases between. The CDR3 is made up of 15 amino acids. CDR3: CASSLDMSSNQPQHF. The CDR3 DNA sequence: TGTGCCAGCAGCCTTGACATGAGTAGCAATCAGCCCCAGCATTTT.

The chain employs TRBV5-8 and TRBJ1-2; 8 bases fit TRBD1. Germline trimming cut 2 bases from V and 3 bases from J; bases unmatched to any gene: 21. This CDR3 region has 20 residues. Per germline, CDR1 SGHTS and CDR2 YDEGEE. In nucleotides, the CDR3 is TGTGCCAGCAGCTTTCACCCATTCCCGACAGGGGCCGCACCTCACTATGGCTACACCTTC. Residues: CASSFHPFPTGAAPHYGYTF.

CDR3 loop: CATGTRVFYEQYF. The CDR3 nucleotides read TGTGCTACCGGGACTCGGGTGTTCTACGAGCAGTACTTC. The rearrangement links TRBV30 to TRBJ2-7; possible D gene TRBD2, 6 bases. The germline gives CDR1 GTSNPN, CDR2 SVGIG (reference sequence). The CDR3 length is 13 residues.

This chain uses TRBV7-3 with TRBJ2-3; D perhaps matches TRBD2 (5 bases). V gave up 3 bases and J gave up 4 bases, with 17 bases separating them. The CDR3 loop spans 16 amino acids. Germline CDR1 reads SGHTA; CDR2 reads FQGTGA. The CDR3 region is CASSLGRGWSADTQYF. CDR3 bases: TGTGCCAGCAGCTTGGGTCGGGGATGGAGCGCAGATACGCAGTATTTT.

The V call is TRBV28, the J call TRBJ2-1, with D unresolved. V lost 2 bases to trimming and J lost 6 bases, with 8 bases between them. Germline loops: CDR1 MDHEN, CDR2 SYDVKM. The CDR3 spans 13 residues. The CDR3 sequence is CASSLKLINEQFF. In DNA form, the CDR3 reads TGTGCCAGCAGTTTAAAGCTCATCAATGAGCAGTTCTTC.

The chain joins TRBV4-2 to TRBJ2-7, with D unclear. This CDR3 has 11 residues. Looked up from germline, CDR1 is LGHNA and CDR2 is YNFKEQ. V shed 5 bases and J shed 6 bases, with 8 bases lying between them. DNA of the CDR3: TGTGCCAGCAGCAGGGCTGGCGAGCAGTACTTC. Its protein is CASSRAGEQYF.

This clone has just one count. The chain employs TRBV7-9 and TRBJ2-3, with 10 bases that match TRBD2. The length of the CDR3 is 15 residues. Germline-derived CDR1 and CDR2 are SEHNR and FQNEAQ (reference sequence). The trim removed 8 bases at V and 1 base at J, leaving 6 bases unmatched. CDR3 in amino acids: CASGASGSGTDTQYF. DNA for the CDR3: TGTGCCAGCGGAGCTAGCGGGAGTGGCACAGATACGCAGTATTTT.

The CDR3 nucleotides are TGTGCCAGCAGCCAGGGACAACCTAGGAACACTGAAGCTTTCTTT. This gives the protein CASSQGQPRNTEAFF. The chain has TRBV7-6 and TRBJ1-1; possible D gene TRBD1, 6 bases. V shed 5 bases and J shed 1 base, with 14 bases lying between them. The germline V gene encodes CDR1 SGHVS and CDR2 FNYEAQ. This CDR3 has 15 residues.